This section outlines one TCR beta chain sequence together with its context. Its antigen remains unknown. The repertoire was sequenced with immunoSEQ multiplex PCR; TCRdb's copy has only in-frame clones and lacks some. The repertoire consists of some 80,000 clones, with 70% to 90% occurring once and the leading ten covering roughly 7%. The sample belongs to a study of identifying expanded T cells in peripheral blood. Whole-study results and caveats: Differentially abundant clones: approximately 1.3 between replicates, about 17 at 2 to 3 weeks, 19 to 20 at four.

Sample: blood. The sequence was collected from a person aged 18-69 years in good health.

This chain's CDR3 is CASRGQGSSGNTIYF. DNA for the CDR3: TGTGCCAGTAGAGGACAGGGGAGCTCTGGAAACACCATATATTTT. This chain uses TRBV19 with TRBJ1-3, with TRBD1 matching over 9 bases. J was trimmed by 0 bases and V by 6 bases; bases with no gene match: 3. CDR1 LNHDA and CDR2 SQIVND come from the germline V gene (reference sequence). This CDR3 has 15 residues.